Below are 32 T cell receptor beta chains sequenced from a single sample in a study of T cells in localized non-small cell lung cancer. The table came from immunoSEQ multiplex PCR; TCRdb's copy has only in-frame clones and leaves some out. Among about 25,000 clones listed, more than 85% were seen once. Here the sequenced sample was peripheral blood, taken before any cancer treatment. The receptors stem from a man between 40 and 70 years old with stage III squamous cell lung carcinoma.

This chain joins TRBV27 and TRBJ2-3, with D uncertain. The CDR3 consists of 14 residues. Trimming took off 2 bases at V and 1 base at J, with 7 bases between the two ends. In germline, CDR1 is MNHEY, CDR2 SMNVEV (reference sequence). Here the CDR3 DNA reads TGTGCCAGCAGTTTAATCGCGGGCACAGATACGCAGTATTTT. Protein sequence: CASSLIAGTDTQYF.

The chain has TRBV19 and TRBJ2-1; 13 bases map to TRBD2. Germline V gives CDR1 LNHDA, CDR2 SQIVND (reference sequence). V trimming: 7 bases; J trimming: 2 bases; junction bases outside the gene matches: 5. This CDR3 region has 16 residues. The CDR3 DNA reads TGTGCCAGTACTCGGACTAGCGGGAGAACCTACAATGAGCAGTTCTTC. Its translation: CASTRTSGRTYNEQFF.

J is TRBJ2-7 and V is TRBV11-1, with 9 bases that match TRBD1. Looked up from germline, CDR1 is SGHAT and CDR2 is FQDESV (reference sequence). V shed 5 bases and J 2 bases; nucleotides not matched to a gene: 4. CDR3 size: 14 residues. The CDR3 sequence is CASSLGQGAYEQYF. The DNA of the CDR3 is TGTGCCAGCAGCCTGGGACAGGGCGCCTACGAGCAGTACTTC.

The chain is built from TRBV5-6 and TRBJ1-1; D may be TRBD1 (5 bases). Germline V gene data show CDR1 as SGHDT and CDR2 as YYEEEE. There are 15 residues in the CDR3. Trimming took off 6 bases at V and 4 bases at J, with 19 bases between the two ends. The CDR3 here is CASTQGPKAGTEAFF. The CDR3 DNA follows: TGTGCCAGCACCCAGGGCCCAAAGGCGGGCACTGAAGCTTTCTTT.

This sequence joins TRBV5-4 and TRBJ2-1; possible D gene TRBD2, 5 bases. CDR1 SGHNT and CDR2 YYREEE come from the germline V gene (reference sequence). V lost 5 bases, J lost 7 bases, and 10 bases lay in between. The CDR3 spans 12 residues. The CDR3 nucleotides read TGTGCCAGCAGTAGACCGGGGAATGAGCAGTTCTTC. It translates to CASSRPGNEQFF.

This clone was seen just once. The CDR3 reads CASSQETPGRSAFF. The CDR3 DNA follows: TGTGCCAGCAGCCAAGAGACCCCGGGCAGATCAGCTTTCTTT. The V call is TRBV4-2, the J call TRBJ1-1; D is uncertain. This CDR3 spans 14 amino acids. V was trimmed by 0 bases and J by 10 bases, leaving 15 bases between them. The germline V gene has CDR1 LGHNA and CDR2 YNFKEQ.

The chain is built from TRBV19 and TRBJ2-2, with D possibly TRBD2 on 5 matching bases. This CDR3 is built from 17 residues. Germline V lookup: CDR1 LNHDA, CDR2 SQIVND (reference sequence). Trimming pared 5 bases from V and 0 bases from J, leaving 16 bases between. The CDR3, as DNA: TGTGCCAGTAGTGCCCGGGCGGGCGATCCGAACACCGGGGAGCTGTTTTTT. This codes for CASSARAGDPNTGELFF.

This chain's CDR3 is CASSLRRGRGIQYF. The CDR3 nucleotides are TGTGCCAGCAGCTTGAGGAGGGGCCGGGGCATTCAGTACTTC. The chain employs TRBV7-2 and TRBJ2-4, with a weak D call TRBD2 (6 bases). CDR1 is SGHTA, CDR2 FQGNSA, per germline. Trimming shortened V by 3 bases and J by 9 bases, and 15 bases separated the two germline ends. This CDR3 comprises 14 residues. The whole variable domain, remainder taken from reference TRBV7-2 and TRBJ2-4, is GAGVSQSPSNKVTEKGKDVELRCDPISGHTALYWYRQSLGQGLEFLIYFQGNSAPDKSGLPSDRFSAERTGGSVSTLTIQRTQQEDSAVYLCASSLRRGRGIQYFGAGTRLSVL.

This clone is a singleton in its sample. The chain recombines TRBV5-1 with TRBJ2-2; TRBD1 aligns across 9 bases. The CDR3 is 16 amino acids. V dropped 0 bases and J dropped 5; count of bases not matched to a gene: 5. Germline V gene sequence: CDR1 SGHRS, CDR2 YFSETQ. Here the CDR3 reads CASSLEGQGLTGELFF. CDR3 DNA sequence: TGCGCCAGCAGCTTGGAAGGACAGGGGCTTACCGGGGAGCTGTTTTTT.

V usage is TRBV6-4 and J usage is TRBJ1-5; 11 nucleotides match TRBD1. The CDR3 sequence is 18 residues long. Germline-derived CDR1 and CDR2 are MRHNA and SNTAGT. Trimming took 5 bases from V and 0 from J; bases not matched to a gene: 9. The CDR3 here is CASSSRDRGMRSNQPQHF. The CDR3 region has the DNA TGTGCCAGCAGTTCTCGGGACAGGGGGATGCGTAGCAATCAGCCCCAGCATTTT.

The CDR3 is CASSRAGSSYEQYF. Here the CDR3 DNA reads TGTGCCAGCAGCAGGGCAGGGTCGTCCTACGAGCAGTACTTC. V and J are TRBV11-1 and TRBJ2-7, with D perhaps TRBD1 (5 bases). Germline V gene data show CDR1 as SGHAT and CDR2 as FQDESV (reference sequence). V lost 5 bases, J lost 1 base, and 12 bases lay in between. The CDR3 is 14 amino acids.

This clone was seen just once. The chain joins TRBV9 to TRBJ1-2, with 7 bases matching TRBD1. This CDR3 region has 14 residues. The junction had 6 bases not matched to a gene; V was cut back by 0 bases and J by 7 bases. Germline V gene sequence: CDR1 SGDLS, CDR2 YYNGEE. The chain's CDR3 is CASSVEGRGGGYTF. In DNA form, the CDR3 reads TGTGCCAGCAGCGTAGAGGGCAGGGGGGGTGGCTACACCTTC.

CDR3 region: CASRMTGPYGYTF. The DNA of the CDR3 is TGTGCCAGCAGGATGACAGGGCCCTATGGCTACACCTTC. The genes are TRBV28 and TRBJ1-2, with 7 bases lining up with TRBD1. There are 13 residues in the CDR3. Per the germline V gene, CDR1 is MDHEN and CDR2 is SYDVKM. After removal of 6 bases from V and 4 bases from J, the junction contained 5 bases not matched to a gene.

The chain uses TRBV2 and TRBJ2-7; 12 bases map to TRBD2. The germline gives CDR1 SNHLY, CDR2 FYNNEI. The CDR3 is 15 residues long. With 6 bases clipped from V and 2 bases from J, the junction kept 5 bases outside the gene matches. The CDR3 DNA reads TGTGCCAGCAGCAGACTAGCGGGAGCCCCCTACGAGCAGTACTTC. It specifies CASSRLAGAPYEQYF.

The chain has TRBV27 and TRBJ2-7; 12 bases are a match to TRBD2. Trimming cost V 4 bases and J 3 bases; bases outside gene matches: 7. Germline CDR1 is MNHEY and CDR2 is SMNVEV (reference sequence). This CDR3 comprises 16 residues. As DNA, the CDR3 is TGTGCCAGCAGTTCACTGACTAGCGGGAGTGTCTACGAGCAGTACTTC. Amino acid sequence: CASSSLTSGSVYEQYF.

The gene calls are TRBV2 and TRBJ2-2; D not resolved. The germline V gene encodes CDR1 SNHLY and CDR2 FYNNEI. The length of the CDR3 is 15 residues. V was pared by 4 bases and J by 0 bases, with 9 bases between. The CDR3 is CASSVGTANTGELFF. In DNA form, the CDR3 reads TGTGCCAGCAGTGTTGGCACGGCGAACACCGGGGAGCTGTTTTTT.

The chain couples TRBV5-4 to TRBJ1-2; a weak D match, TRBD1 (5 bases). V lost 2 bases to trimming and J lost 6 bases, with 11 bases between them. The CDR3 consists of 13 residues. Germline CDR1 and CDR2: SGHNT and YYREEE (reference sequence). CDR3 in DNA: TGTGCCAGCAGCTTTCGAGGGGACCATGGCTACACCTTC. Its protein is CASSFRGDHGYTF.

This clone was detected a few times. The genes are TRBV5-4 and TRBJ2-5, with 7 positions matching TRBD2. The CDR3 is 14 amino acids. Trimming cost V 0 bases and J 9 bases; bases outside gene matches: 8. The germline V gene encodes CDR1 SGHNT and CDR2 YYREEE (reference sequence). The CDR3 DNA reads TGTGCCAGCAGCTTGGAACCCGGGGGGTATTCCCAGTACTTC. It is translated as CASSLEPGGYSQYF.

This chain joins TRBV12-5 and TRBJ2-5; tentatively, D is TRBD1 (5 bases). Per germline, CDR1 LGHNT and CDR2 FRNRAP. Trimming took 2 bases from V and 3 from J, leaving 10 bases between them. CDR3 length equals 14 residues. The CDR3 spells CASGLSPREETQYF. CDR3 nucleotides: TGTGCTAGTGGTTTGTCGCCCAGGGAAGAGACCCAGTACTTC.

V is TRBV2 and J is TRBJ1-2; TRBD1 might be the D (6 bases). V was clipped by 1 base and J by 10 bases, with 13 bases between them. This CDR3 spans 13 amino acids. CDR1 and CDR2 from the germline V gene are SNHLY and FYNNEI. DNA of the CDR3: TGTGCCAGCAGTGAAGGGGGGCAGCAATTCTACACCTTC. Amino acids: CASSEGGQQFYTF.

The chain recombines TRBV9 with TRBJ2-6; no clear D gene. The length of the CDR3 is 14 residues. Germline loops: CDR1 SGDLS, CDR2 YYNGEE. The V gene lost 4 bases and the J gene lost 4 bases, with 9 bases spanning the gap. In DNA form, the CDR3 reads TGTGCCAGCAGCTCTACAACCGGGGCCAACGTCCTGACTTTC. Protein product: CASSSTTGANVLTF.

The chain employs TRBV19 and TRBJ2-3, with TRBD1 identical over 7 bases. Germline trimming cut 3 bases from V and 6 bases from J; bases unmatched to any gene: 3. The CDR3 contains 13 residues. Looked up from germline, CDR1 is LNHDA and CDR2 is SQIVND (reference sequence). The CDR3 DNA sequence: TGTGCCAGTAGTATTGGACAGGACGATACGCAGTATTTT. The encoded protein is CASSIGQDDTQYF.

This rearrangement joins TRBV5-4 to TRBJ2-7, with TRBD2 matching 12 bases. The V segment lost 4 bases and the J segment 5 bases; nucleotides outside the gene matches: 4. CDR1 and CDR2 (germline): SGHNT, YYREEE (reference sequence). The CDR3 consists of 14 residues. As DNA, the CDR3 is TGTGCCAGCAGCCGGACTAGCGGGATCGACGAGCAGTACTTC. Translating it yields CASSRTSGIDEQYF. Together with reference TRBV5-4 and TRBJ2-7, the CDR3 gives the full variable domain: ETGVTQSPTHLIKTRGQQVTLRCSSQSGHNTVSWYQQALGQGPQFIFQYYREEENGRGNFPPRFSGLQFPNYSSELNVNALELDDSALYLCASSRTSGIDEQYFGPGTRLTVT.

This clone showed up just once. J is TRBJ2-1 and V is TRBV7-2; D gene unclear. The CDR3 runs 14 residues. The V and J ends lost 1 base and 10 bases respectively, with 14 bases between them. CDR1 is SGHTA, CDR2 FQGNSA, per germline. The CDR3 bases are TGTGCCAGCAGCTTAGGAACTCCGTTCGGCGAGCAGTTCTTC. Protein product: CASSLGTPFGEQFF.

The chain uses TRBV10-3 and TRBJ1-5; maybe TRBD1 (6 bases). Trimming took off 3 bases at V and 1 base at J, with 10 bases between the two ends. Looked up from germline, CDR1 is ENHRY and CDR2 is SYGVKD. This CDR3 has 15 residues. The CDR3 DNA is TGTGCCATCAGTGACGAGGGGGGAAGCAATCAGCCCCAGCATTTT. Encoded protein: CAISDEGGSNQPQHF.

The genes are TRBV7-8 and TRBJ2-7; 9 positions agree with TRBD1. CDR3 size: 18 residues. The germline V gene has CDR1 SGHVS and CDR2 FQNEAQ. The V gene end was trimmed by 1 base and the J gene end by 3 bases; junction bases not matched to a gene: 13. CDR3 amino acids: CASSLGLYSGTGIYEQYF. CDR3 in DNA: TGTGCCAGCAGCTTAGGCCTCTACTCCGGGACAGGGATCTACGAGCAGTACTTC.

The chain combines TRBV5-1 with TRBJ1-5, with TRBD1 matching over 7 bases. This CDR3 is built from 15 residues. The V segment lost 1 base and the J segment 3 bases; nucleotides outside the gene matches: 4. Germline loops: CDR1 SGHRS, CDR2 YFSETQ. DNA of the CDR3: TGCGCCAGCAGCTTGACAGGGGATGTCAATCAGCCCCAGCATTTT. Encoded protein: CASSLTGDVNQPQHF.

The V gene is TRBV6-5, the J gene TRBJ1-2; 9 bases line up with TRBD1. With 6 bases clipped from V and 6 bases from J, the junction kept 5 bases outside the gene matches. Germline V gene lookup returns CDR1 MNHEY and CDR2 SVGAGI. There are 13 residues in the CDR3. The CDR3 sequence is CASSPGTGNGYTF. The CDR3 DNA reads as TGTGCCAGCAGCCCCGGGACAGGGAATGGCTACACCTTC.

The V gene is TRBV5-1, the J gene TRBJ2-5, with D hard to call. The ends were cut back, 4 bases at V and 3 bases at J, with 4 bases in the middle. The V gene's germline CDR1 is SGHRS and CDR2 YFSETQ. This CDR3 has 11 residues. This CDR3 reads CASSAEETQYF. The CDR3 DNA reads as TGCGCCAGCAGCGCGGAAGAGACCCAGTACTTC.

This chain links TRBV6-6 with TRBJ2-3; D remains unclear. This CDR3 region has 11 residues. V was shortened by 6 bases and J by 3 bases, with 4 bases between the two germline ends. Looked up from germline, CDR1 is MNHNY and CDR2 is SVGAGI (reference sequence). For the CDR3, the DNA is TGTGCCAGCAGCCATACAGATACGCAGTATTTT. Translating gives CASSHTDTQYF.

This clone has just one count. V is TRBV6-5 and J is TRBJ1-1; the D is unclear. Germline CDR1 MNHEY, CDR2 SVGAGI. The CDR3 runs 12 residues. The V end was cut by 5 bases, the J end by 0 bases, with 4 bases between. The CDR3 DNA is TGTGCCAGCAGTGGCGTGAACACTGAAGCTTTCTTT. The encoded protein is CASSGVNTEAFF.

Only one count was recorded for this clone. The rearrangement joins TRBV9 to TRBJ2-3, with D hard to call. Germline loops: CDR1 SGDLS, CDR2 YYNGEE. The V and J ends lost 1 base and 0 bases respectively, with 6 bases between them. The CDR3 has 14 amino acids. The CDR3 nucleotides are TGTGCCAGCAGCGTATTAACTAGCACAGATACGCAGTATTTT. It specifies CASSVLTSTDTQYF.